This entry concerns a single T cell receptor beta chain. Its cognate antigen is unknown. Time point given: newly diagnosed GD, antithyroid drugs for less than 3 months. Generation of the TCR library employed RNA extracted from PBMCs. Trimming removed 4 bases from V and 1 base from J, with 17 bases in between. In germline, CDR1 is MGHRA, CDR2 YSYEKL. The CDR3 is 16 residues long. The data were taken from a study of regulatory T cells in long-lasting Graves disease. Whole-study findings and limits: Repertoires from persistent disease leaned toward TRBV28, TRBJ1-2 and TRBJ2-5.

Construction of the TCR beta libraries employed iRepertoire HTBI primers in conjunction with Arm-PCR of CDR3 regions. TCRdb redid the calling of the multiplex PCR reads with MiXCR, one entry per CDR3 protein. This table has some 500,000 distinct CDR3 sequences, roughly 13% appearing once. These same data were also listed under a study on T cells in Graves' hyperthyroidism and ophthalmopathy.

The TCR comes from a man aged 25 to 40 with Graves disease. The input for sequencing was peripheral blood mononuclear cells (PBMCs), taken at new diagnosis, from a patient treated with antithyroid drugs. The chain uses TRBV4-1 and TRBJ2-7; D possibly corresponds to TRBD2 (5 bases). CDR3 nucleotides: TGCGCCAGCAGCCGAGACCTTTTGGGCGGGTCCTACGAGCAGTACTTC. It encodes CASSRDLLGGSYEQYF.